This TCR beta chain was found in a study of T cells in Graves' hyperthyroidism and ophthalmopathy. In the study overall: Staff took peripheral blood when the initial diagnosis was made, before any treatment began.

Progressors' blood was drawn at hyperthyroidism diagnosis, before ophthalmopathy symptoms. PBMCs stemmed from around 10 ml fresh peripheral blood. The CDR3 is 14 amino acids. Germline V gene lookup returns CDR1 PRHDT and CDR2 FYEKMQ (reference sequence). V lost 5 bases and J lost 4; bases outside the gene matches: 7. RNA transcripts provided the source from which TCR beta CDR3 regions were amplified. The HTBI primer set drove a first-round RT-PCR of the TCR CDR3. TCRdb reanalysed the multiplex PCR reads using MiXCR and keeps one entry per CDR3 protein. The data contain roughly 500,000 distinct CDR3 sequences, over 11% of them seen just once; the ten biggest clones take up about 5.8%. About this clonotype itself: The target antigen is unknown.

Study results and limitations: In the analysis, a 13 V-J model separated ophthalmopathy from stable hyperthyroidism.

The chain uses TRBV13 and TRBJ2-7; 8 bases are a match to TRBD2. This clonotype was sampled from a woman in her twenties or thirties with Graves' hyperthyroidism that later progressed to Graves' ophthalmopathy. Sequencing was performed on blood. This chain's CDR3 is CASSAVGGRYEQYF. Here the CDR3 DNA reads TGTGCCAGCAGCGCCGTCGGCGGGAGGTACGAGCAGTACTTC. Together with reference TRBV13 and TRBJ2-7, the CDR3 gives the full variable domain: AAGVIQSPRHLIKEKRETATLKCYPIPRHDTVYWYQQGPGQDPQFLISFYEKMQSDKGSIPDRFSAQQFSDYHSELNMSSLELGDSALYFCASSAVGGRYEQYFGPGTRLTVT.